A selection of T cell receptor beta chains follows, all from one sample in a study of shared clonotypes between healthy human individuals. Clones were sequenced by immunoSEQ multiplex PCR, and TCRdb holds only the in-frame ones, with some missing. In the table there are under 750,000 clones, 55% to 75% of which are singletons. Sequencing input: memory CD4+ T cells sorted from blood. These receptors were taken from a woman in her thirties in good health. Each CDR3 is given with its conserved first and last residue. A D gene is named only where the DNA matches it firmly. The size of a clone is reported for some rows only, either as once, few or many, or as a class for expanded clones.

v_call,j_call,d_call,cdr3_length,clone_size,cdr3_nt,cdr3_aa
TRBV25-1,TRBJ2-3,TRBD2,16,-,TGTGCCAGCAGTGAACGGACTAGCGGGATTCAAGATACGCAGTATTTT,CASSERTSGIQDTQYF
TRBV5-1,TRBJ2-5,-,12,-,TGCGCCAGCAGCTTAGACCAAGAGACCCAGTACTTC,CASSLDQETQYF
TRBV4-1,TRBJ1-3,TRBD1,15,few,TGCGCCAGCAGCCCGGGGACAGGCCCCGGAAACACCATATATTTT,CASSPGTGPGNTIYF
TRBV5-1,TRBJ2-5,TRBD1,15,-,TGCGCCAGCAGCCAGACAGGGAAGGTAGGAGAGACCCAGTACTTC,CASSQTGKVGETQYF
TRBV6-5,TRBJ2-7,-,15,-,TGTGCCAGCAGTTACTCGTTGCTGGGGCCCTACGAGCAGTACTTC,CASSYSLLGPYEQYF
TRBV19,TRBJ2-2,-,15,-,TGTGCCAGTATAGGTCCAGGGCGGAACACCGGGGAGCTGTTTTTT,CASIGPGRNTGELFF
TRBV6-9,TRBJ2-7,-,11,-,TGTGCCAGCAGTTATTCAGTAGCGCGGGGCTTC,CASSYSVARGF
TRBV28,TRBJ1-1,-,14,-,TGTGCCAGCAGGGGACATAGCGACGGCACTGAAGCTTTCTTT,CASRGHSDGTEAFF
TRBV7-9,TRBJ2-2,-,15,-,TGTGCCAGCAGCCTCTGGTTAGCGAACACCGGGGAGCTGGTTTTT,CASSLWLANTGELVF
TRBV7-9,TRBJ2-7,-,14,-,TGTGCCAGCAGCCCCACGGGTCCCGGGTACGAGCAGTACTTC,CASSPTGPGYEQYF
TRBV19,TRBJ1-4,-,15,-,TGTGCCAGTAGTGCAACCGGGACTTCATATGAAAAACTGTTTTTT,CASSATGTSYEKLFF
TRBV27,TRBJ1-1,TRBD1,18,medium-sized,TGTGCCAGCAGTTTAACGGGACAGGGGACCCTGGGGAACACTGAAGCTTTCTTT,CASSLTGQGTLGNTEAFF
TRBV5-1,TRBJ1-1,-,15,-,TGCGCCAGCAGCCCCGGGGGAGGGTTGAACACTGAAGCTTTCTTT,CASSPGGGLNTEAFF
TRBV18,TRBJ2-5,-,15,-,TGTGCCAGCTCACCACCGGGGAGGTTTCAAGAGACCCAGTACTTC,CASSPPGRFQETQYF
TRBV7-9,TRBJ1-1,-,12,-,TGTGCCAGCAGCTTGATGCAGGCTCCGGCTTTCTTT,CASSLMQAPAFF
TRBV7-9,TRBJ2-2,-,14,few,TGTGCCAGCAGCGTTGACCAGGGTGCGGGGGAGCTGTTTTTT,CASSVDQGAGELFF
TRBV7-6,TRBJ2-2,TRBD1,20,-,TGTGCCAGCAGCTTAGCGGGGCCTCAGTTTTCCCAGGGGGCGACCGGGGAGCTGTTTTTT,CASSLAGPQFSQGATGELFF
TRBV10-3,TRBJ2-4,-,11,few,TGTGCCATCAGGGAGGACGGCATTCAGTACTTC,CAIREDGIQYF
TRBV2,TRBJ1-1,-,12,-,TGTGCCAGCAGGGGGGTATCTTCTGAAGCTTTCTTT,CASRGVSSEAFF
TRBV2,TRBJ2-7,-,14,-,TGTGCCAGCAGTTCCCGCAGGACCGACTACGAGCAGTACTTC,CASSSRRTDYEQYF
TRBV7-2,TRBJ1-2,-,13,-,TGTGCCAGCAGCTTAGACCGGGACTATGGCTACACCTTC,CASSLDRDYGYTF
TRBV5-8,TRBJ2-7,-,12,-,TGTGCCAGCAGCGGGGGAAACTACGAGCAGTACTTC,CASSGGNYEQYF
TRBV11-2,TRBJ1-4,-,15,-,TGTGCCAGCAGCCCGGCGGGGGCGCGGGGTGAAAAACTGTTTTTT,CASSPAGARGEKLFF
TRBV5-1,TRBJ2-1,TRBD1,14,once,TGCGCCAGCAGCCCCGGGACAGGATACAATGAGCAGTTCTTC,CASSPGTGYNEQFF
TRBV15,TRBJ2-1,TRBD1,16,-,TGTGCCACCAGTCTACCTCCGGGACGGGGACAGAATGAGCAGTTCTTC,CATSLPPGRGQNEQFF
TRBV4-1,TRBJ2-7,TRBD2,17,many,TGCGCCAGCAGCCAAGATAGTACGGGGGGGGGCCTCGGCGAGCAGTACTTC,CASSQDSTGGGLGEQYF
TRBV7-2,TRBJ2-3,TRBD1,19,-,TGTGCCAGCAGCTTAGTATCTGCGCCTTGGGACAGGGATGCAGATACGCAGTATTTT,CASSLVSAPWDRDADTQYF
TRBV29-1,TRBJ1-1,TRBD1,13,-,TGCAGCGGTCAGGGACAGATGAACACTGAAGCTTTCTTT,CSGQGQMNTEAFF
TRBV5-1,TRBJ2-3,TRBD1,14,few,TGCGCCAGCAGGACAGGGCAAAGTACAGATACGCAGTATTTT,CASRTGQSTDTQYF
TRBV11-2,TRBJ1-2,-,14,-,TGTGCCAGCAGCCAGGACAGAACTAACTATGGCTACACCTTC,CASSQDRTNYGYTF
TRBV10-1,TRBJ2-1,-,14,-,TGCGCCAGCAGTGAGCCGGGACGCCCTTGGGAGCAGTTCTTC,CASSEPGRPWEQFF
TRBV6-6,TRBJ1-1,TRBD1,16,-,TGTGCCAGCAGAGAACCGGGACAGGGTAGGTACTCTGAAGCTTTCTTT,CASREPGQGRYSEAFF
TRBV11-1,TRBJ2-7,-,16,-,TGTGCCAGCAGCTTAGGAACAGGGAAAGGCTCCTACGAGCAGTACTTC,CASSLGTGKGSYEQYF
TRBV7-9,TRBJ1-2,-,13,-,TGTGCCAGCAGCCGGGACGGCATATGGGGCTACACCTTC,CASSRDGIWGYTF
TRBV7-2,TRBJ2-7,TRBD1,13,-,TGTGCCAGCAGCCCCGGACAGGGGAGGGAGCAGTACTTC,CASSPGQGREQYF
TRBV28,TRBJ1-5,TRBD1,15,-,TGTGCCAGCAAAAATGCCGGACAGGAAAATCAGCCCCAGCATTTT,CASKNAGQENQPQHF
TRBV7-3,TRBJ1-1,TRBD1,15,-,TGTGCCAGCAGCTTAAGTGCAGGGGGGAACACTGAAGCTTTCTTT,CASSLSAGGNTEAFF
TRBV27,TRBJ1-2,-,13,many,TGTGCCAGCAGTTTATCAGCTAACTATGGCTACACCTTC,CASSLSANYGYTF
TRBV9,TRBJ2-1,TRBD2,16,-,TGTGCCAGCAGCCTTAGACTAGCGGCTACCTACAATGAGCAGTTCTTC,CASSLRLAATYNEQFF
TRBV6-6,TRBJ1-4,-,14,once,TGTGCCAGCACACCGGGGTCAACTAATGAAAAACTGTTTTTT,CASTPGSTNEKLFF
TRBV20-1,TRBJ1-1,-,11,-,TGCAGTGCTAGTCGCCAGACGGGAGCTTTCTTT,CSASRQTGAFF
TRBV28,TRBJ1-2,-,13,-,TGTGCCAGCAGCCGACAGTCTAACTATGGCTACACCTTC,CASSRQSNYGYTF
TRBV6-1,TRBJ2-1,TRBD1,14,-,TGTGCCAGCCGTCCCGGGACAGGGTACAATGAGCAGTTCTTC,CASRPGTGYNEQFF
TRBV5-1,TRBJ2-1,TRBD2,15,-,TGCGCCAGCAGTTACGGACTAGCGGGAGAGTTTGAGCAGTTCTTC,CASSYGLAGEFEQFF
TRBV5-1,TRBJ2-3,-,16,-,TGCGCCAGCAGCTTGGTAACGGGCCCTAGCACAGATACGCAGTATTTT,CASSLVTGPSTDTQYF
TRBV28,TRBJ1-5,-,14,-,TGTGCCAGCAGTTCACCGCCGAGCAATCAGCCCCAGCATTTT,CASSSPPSNQPQHF
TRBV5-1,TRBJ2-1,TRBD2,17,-,TGCGCCAGCAGCTTAGTCGGCGGGGGAATCACTTACAATGAGCAGTTCTTC,CASSLVGGGITYNEQFF
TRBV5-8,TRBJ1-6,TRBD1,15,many,TGTGCCAGCAGCTCCATGACAGGGGGCTTGTCACCCCTCCACTTT,CASSSMTGGLSPLHF
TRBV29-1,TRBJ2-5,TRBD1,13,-,TGCAGCGTTAGACAGGGCGGTGGAGAGACCCAGTACTTC,CSVRQGGGETQYF
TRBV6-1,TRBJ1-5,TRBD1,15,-,TGTGCCAGCAAAGGGGACAGGGAAATAGCAGGGCCCCAGCATTTT,CASKGDREIAGPQHF
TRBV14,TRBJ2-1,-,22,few,TGTGCCAGCAGCCAAACGTCCTGGGGGCCCGTTGCCTTCCCGAGCTCCTACAATGAGCAGTTCTTC,CASSQTSWGPVAFPSSYNEQFF
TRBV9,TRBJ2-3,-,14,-,TGTGCCAGCAGCGTCAGGTCAGGCACAGATACGCAGTATTTT,CASSVRSGTDTQYF
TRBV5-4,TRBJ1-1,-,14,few,TGTGCCAGCAGAATGGGGGCAGGGAACACTGAAGCTTTCTTT,CASRMGAGNTEAFF
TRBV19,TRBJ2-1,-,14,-,TGTGCCAGTAGTATAGAGCGGAGATACAATGAGCAGTTCTTC,CASSIERRYNEQFF
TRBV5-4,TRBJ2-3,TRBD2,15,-,TGTGCCAGCAGCCTAGCGGGAGGGGGCACAGATACGCAGTATTTT,CASSLAGGGTDTQYF
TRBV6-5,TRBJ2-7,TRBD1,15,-,TGTGCCAGCAGTTATCGGGCAGGGGGCTCCTACGAGCAGTACTTC,CASSYRAGGSYEQYF
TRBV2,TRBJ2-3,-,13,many,TGTGCCAGCACCGCAAGGGAGACAGATACGCAGTATTTT,CASTARETDTQYF
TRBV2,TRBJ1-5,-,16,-,TGTGCCAGCAGTCCAACCAGCCGGCGGGGCAATCAGCCCCAGCATTTT,CASSPTSRRGNQPQHF
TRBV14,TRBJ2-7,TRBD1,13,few,TGTGCCAGCAGCCTCCCGTCCAGGGGGGAGCAGTACTTC,CASSLPSRGEQYF